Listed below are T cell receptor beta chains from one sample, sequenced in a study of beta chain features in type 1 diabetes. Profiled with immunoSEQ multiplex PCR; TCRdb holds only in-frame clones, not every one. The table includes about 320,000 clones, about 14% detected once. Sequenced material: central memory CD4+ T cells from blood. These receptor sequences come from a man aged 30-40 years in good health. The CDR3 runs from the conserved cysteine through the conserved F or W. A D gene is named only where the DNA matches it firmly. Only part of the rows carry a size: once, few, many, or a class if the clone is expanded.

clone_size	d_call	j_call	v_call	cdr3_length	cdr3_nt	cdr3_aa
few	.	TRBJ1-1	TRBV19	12	TGTGCCAGACAGGGAGCCGACACTGAAGCTTTCTTT	CARQGADTEAFF
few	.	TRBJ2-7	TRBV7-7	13	TGTGCCAGCAGCCCGGGGACCCTGGGGGAGCAGTACTTC	CASSPGTLGEQYF
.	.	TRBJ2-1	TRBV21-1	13	TGTGCCAGCAGCCCCGTGCGGCGGGGTGAGCAGTTCTTC	CASSPVRRGEQFF
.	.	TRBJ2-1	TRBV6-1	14	TGTGCCAGCAGTTTCCGGGACCACTACAATGAGCAGTTCTTC	CASSFRDHYNEQFF
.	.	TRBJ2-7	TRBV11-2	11	TGTGCCAGCAGACAAGGGGTCGAGCAGTACTTC	CASRQGVEQYF
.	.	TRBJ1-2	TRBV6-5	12	TGTGCCTCGAGGAGGGCGTTGGATGGCTACACCTTC	CASRRALDGYTF
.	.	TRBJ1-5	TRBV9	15	TGTGCCAGCAGCGTTTCCTTCGATAGCAATCAGCCCCAGCATTTT	CASSVSFDSNQPQHF
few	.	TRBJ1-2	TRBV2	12	TGTGCCAGCAAAAAAGAGTACTATGGCTACACCTTC	CASKKEYYGYTF
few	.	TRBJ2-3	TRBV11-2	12	TGTGCCAGCAGCTTATCCGGAGATACGCAGTATTTT	CASSLSGDTQYF
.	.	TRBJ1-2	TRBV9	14	TGTGCCAGCAGCGCAGACAGCCTTCTCTATGGCTACACCTTC	CASSADSLLYGYTF
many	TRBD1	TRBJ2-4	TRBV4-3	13	TGCGCCAGCAGCCAACAGGGGGCGAACATTCAGTACTTC	CASSQQGANIQYF
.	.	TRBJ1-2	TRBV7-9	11	TGTGCCAGCAGCTTATGGGATGGCTACACCTTC	CASSLWDGYTF
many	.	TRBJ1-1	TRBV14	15	TGTGCCAGCAGCCCATTGGGACCGCCCCAGCTTGGGGCTTTCTTT	CASSPLGPPQLGAFF
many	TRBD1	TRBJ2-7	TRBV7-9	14	TGTGCCAGCAGTAAGGGGGCTGTCTCCTACGAGCAGTACTTC	CASSKGAVSYEQYF
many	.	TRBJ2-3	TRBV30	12	TGTGCCTGGAGTTCTAACGCAGATACGCAGTATTTT	CAWSSNADTQYF
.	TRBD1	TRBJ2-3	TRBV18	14	TGTGCCAGCTCATTCGGACAGGGGGCAGATACGCAGTATTTT	CASSFGQGADTQYF
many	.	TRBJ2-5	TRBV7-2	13	TGTGCCAGCAGCCCGACTTCGGGGGAGACCCAGTACTTC	CASSPTSGETQYF
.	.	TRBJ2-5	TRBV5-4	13	TGTGCCAGCAGCTTGGGCGGAGAAAGGACCCAGTACTTC	CASSLGGERTQYF
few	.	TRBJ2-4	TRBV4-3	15	TGCGCCAGCAGCCATGTGGGAGAAGCCAAAAACATTCAGTACTTC	CASSHVGEAKNIQYF
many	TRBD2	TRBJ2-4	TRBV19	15	TGTGCCAGTAGTTGGACTAGCGACTCCAAAAACATTCAGTACTTC	CASSWTSDSKNIQYF
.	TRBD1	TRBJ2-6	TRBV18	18	TGTGCCAGTTCACCGTGGGGACAGGGTTCATACGGGGCCAACGTCCTGACTTTC	CASSPWGQGSYGANVLTF
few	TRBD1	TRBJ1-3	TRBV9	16	TGTGCCAGCAGCGCCCCGGGACAGGCATCTGGAAACACCATATATTTT	CASSAPGQASGNTIYF